What follows are 21 T cell receptor beta chains derived from one specimen sequenced in a study of blood T cell repertoires in COVID-19. Libraries were prepared by immunoSEQ multiplex PCR; TCRdb keeps only in-frame clonotypes and omits some of them. The table includes 290,000 or so clones, about 89% detected once. Sample: peripheral blood. Receptor source: a woman aged 25 to 39 with COVID-19, enrolled during active disease.

A few counts support this clone. The V gene is TRBV28, the J gene TRBJ1-5, with TRBD1 as a possible D gene (5 bases). V lost 6 bases and J lost 3, with 18 bases in between. Germline loops: CDR1 MDHEN, CDR2 SYDVKM. CDR3 length equals 16 residues. CDR3 coding DNA: TGTGCCAGCAGCCCCTTTAGGGGCTCGAACAATCAGCCCCAGCATTTT. Protein: CASSPFRGSNNQPQHF.

The genes are TRBV10-3 and TRBJ1-5; 8 nucleotides agree with TRBD1. CDR3 size: 14 residues. Germline V CDR1 and CDR2: ENHRY, SYGVKD. The V gene end was trimmed by 11 bases and the J gene end by 6 bases; junction bases not matched to a gene: 12. CDR3: CAAQQDRESQPQHF. The CDR3 DNA reads as TGTGCCGCTCAACAGGACAGGGAAAGTCAGCCCCAGCATTTT.

The gene calls are TRBV7-8 and TRBJ1-2; D call uncertain. V lost 2 bases and J 4 bases, leaving 11 bases between the germline ends. Per germline, CDR1 SGHVS and CDR2 FQNEAQ. This CDR3 has 14 amino acids. The CDR3 bases are TGTGCCAGCAGCTTAAGTGGGCCAATCTATGGCTACACCTTC. Amino acids: CASSLSGPIYGYTF.

This clone was detected once. This rearrangement joins TRBV4-2 to TRBJ2-1, with no clear D. Germline-derived CDR1 and CDR2 are LGHNA and YNFKEQ. Trimming left V 0 bases short and J 0 bases short, with 12 bases between. This CDR3 region has 17 residues. The CDR3 DNA reads as TGTGCCAGCAGCCAAGAAAGCGACGGAAGCTCCTACAATGAGCAGTTCTTC. Protein sequence: CASSQESDGSSYNEQFF.

The rearrangement uses TRBV7-8 and TRBJ1-2; a weak D match, TRBD1 (6 bases). V lost 1 base, J lost 4 bases, and 10 bases lay in between. The CDR3 length is 14 residues. The germline V gene encodes CDR1 SGHVS and CDR2 FQNEAQ. The CDR3 nucleotides read TGTGCCAGCAGCTTAGAACAGGGTTCCTATGGCTACACCTTC. Its translation is CASSLEQGSYGYTF.

The chain uses TRBV5-4 and TRBJ1-2; 8 bases line up with TRBD1. The CDR3 contains 15 residues. The V gene's germline CDR1 is SGHNT and CDR2 YYREEE (reference sequence). The V gene end was trimmed by 6 bases and the J gene end by 3 bases; junction bases not matched to a gene: 10. The CDR3 spells CASIPGQGADYGYTF. The DNA of the CDR3 is TGTGCCAGCATTCCCGGGCAGGGGGCGGACTATGGCTACACCTTC.

Note on this clone: This same CDR3 is encoded by further DNA sequences in the sample. The chain employs TRBV7-9 and TRBJ1-1; possible D gene TRBD1, 5 bases. The CDR3 is 11 amino acids. Looked up from germline, CDR1 is SEHNR and CDR2 is FQNEAQ (reference sequence). The V and J ends lost 9 bases and 5 bases respectively, with 10 bases between them. Here the CDR3 reads CARGEVTEAFF. CDR3 in DNA: TGTGCCAGAGGGGAGGTAACTGAAGCTTTCTTT. Complete variable domain (other parts from reference TRBV7-9 and TRBJ1-1): DTGVSQNPRHKITKRGQNVTFRCDPISEHNRLYWYRQTLGQGPEFLTYFQNEAQLEKSRLLSDRFSAERPKGSFSTLEIQRTEQGDSAMYLCARGEVTEAFFGQGTRLTVV.

This clone was counted a single time. The V gene is TRBV21-1, the J gene TRBJ2-6; the table's D call, TRBD1, has no DNA check behind it. TRBV21-1 is a documented pseudogene. CDR3 length: 17 amino acids. CDR3 in DNA: TGTGCCAGCAGCAAAGTGGGACAGGGGGGCGGGGCCAACGTCCTGACTTTC. Amino acids: CASSKVGQGGGANVLTF.

The gene calls are TRBV19 and TRBJ2-1; weak D call: TRBD2 (5 bases). With 9 bases removed from V and 4 bases from J, the gap between germline ends came to 10 bases. Germline V lookup: CDR1 LNHDA, CDR2 SQIVND (reference sequence). The CDR3 runs 12 residues. DNA for the CDR3: TGTGCCAGCCTCGGGATTTACAATGAGCAGTTCTTC. Translated: CASLGIYNEQFF.

The chain is built from TRBV7-3 and TRBJ2-1, with 8 bases lining up with TRBD2. The junction had 7 bases not matched to a gene; V was cut back by 5 bases and J by 10 bases. Germline V gene data show CDR1 as SGHTA and CDR2 as FQGTGA. The CDR3 sequence is 13 residues long. CDR3 sequence reads: CASSTTSGGEQFF. The CDR3, as DNA: TGTGCCAGCAGCACCACTAGCGGAGGAGAGCAGTTCTTC.

The chain couples TRBV6-5 to TRBJ2-7, with D maybe TRBD1 (6 bases). The CDR3 consists of 12 residues. The germline V and J ends were trimmed by 10 bases and 4 bases, with 14 bases remaining between them. Per the germline V gene, CDR1 is MNHEY and CDR2 is SVGAGI. The CDR3 nucleotides read TGTGCCACCCGGACAGCCCGATACGAGCAGTACTTC. As protein: CATRTARYEQYF.

CDR3 residues: CASSVDGSGSSYNEQFF. Written as DNA, the CDR3 is TGTGCCAGCAGCGTAGATGGTAGCGGAAGCTCCTACAATGAGCAGTTCTTC. This chain joins TRBV9 and TRBJ2-1; a weak D match, TRBD2 (6 bases). This CDR3 is built from 17 residues. Per germline, CDR1 SGDLS and CDR2 YYNGEE. Trimming took 0 bases from V and 0 from J, leaving 13 bases between them.

This rearrangement joins TRBV9 to TRBJ2-7; 10 positions match TRBD1. CDR1 and CDR2 from the germline V gene are SGDLS and YYNGEE. Trimming took 4 bases from V and 3 from J; bases not matched to a gene: 4. The CDR3 extends over 14 amino acids. Here the CDR3 DNA reads TGTGCCAGCAGCATGACAGGGGGCGGCTACGAGCAGTACTTC. Protein: CASSMTGGGYEQYF.

The chain joins TRBV10-2 to TRBJ1-4; the match to TRBD1 covers 12 bases. CDR1 is WSHSY and CDR2 is SAAADI in the germline V gene. The V and J ends lost 2 bases and 3 bases, in that order; junction bases with no gene match: 10. The CDR3 runs 19 residues. This CDR3 is CASSERDRGRGLANEKLFF. CDR3 in DNA: TGCGCCAGCAGTGAGCGGGACAGGGGGCGCGGATTAGCTAATGAAAAACTGTTTTTT.

The chain couples TRBV3-1 (or the pseudogene TRBV3-2) to TRBJ1-3; D call uncertain. The V gene lost 0 bases and the J gene lost 5 bases, with 8 bases spanning the gap. Germline CDR1 LGHDT, CDR2 YNNKEL (reference sequence). The length of the CDR3 is 14 residues. Written as DNA, the CDR3 is TGTGCCAGCAGCCAAGAGGCGGGGAGAAACACCATATATTTT. Translated, it gives CASSQEAGRNTIYF.

The chain couples TRBV19 to TRBJ1-4; D perhaps matches TRBD1 (6 bases). The CDR3 totals 14 residues. The germline V and J ends were trimmed by 6 bases and 5 bases, with 13 bases remaining between them. CDR1 LNHDA and CDR2 SQIVND come from the germline V gene (reference sequence). CDR3 protein: CASRETGENEKLFF. DNA of the CDR3: TGTGCCAGTAGGGAGACAGGAGAAAATGAAAAACTGTTTTTT.

J is TRBJ1-2 and V is TRBV12-3 or TRBV12-4; the D gene is possibly TRBD1 (6 bases). The CDR3 is 13 residues long. V lost 4 bases and J lost 4, with 10 bases in between. The CDR3 DNA sequence: TGTGCCAGCAGTTCAGGGGTTCCCTATGGCTACACCTTC. Its translation is CASSSGVPYGYTF.

The rearrangement uses TRBV19 and TRBJ1-3; D is uncertain. V lost 6 bases to trimming and J lost 0 bases, with 9 bases between them. CDR1 and CDR2 from the germline V gene are LNHDA and SQIVND (reference sequence). The CDR3 is 14 residues long. The CDR3 loop reads CASSLIYSGNTIYF. CDR3 DNA sequence: TGTGCCAGTAGCCTAATCTACTCTGGAAACACCATATATTTT.

The chain couples TRBV6-5 to TRBJ2-2, with D possibly matching TRBD1 (6 bases). V lost 4 bases and J lost 1, with 7 bases in between. There are 14 residues in the CDR3. Germline-derived CDR1 and CDR2 are MNHEY and SVGAGI. The CDR3 reads CASSFRGNTGELFF. CDR3 DNA sequence: TGTGCCAGCAGTTTCAGGGGGAACACCGGGGAGCTGTTTTTT.

V gene TRBV1 combines with J gene TRBJ2-1; TRBD2 is the table's D call, not checked against the DNA. TRBV1 is tagged as a pseudogene. This CDR3 spans 14 amino acids. The CDR3 DNA follows: TGCACCAGCAGCCAAGATCATTGTACGGGAGGGCAGTTCTTC. Translated: CTSSQDHCTGGQFF.

The J gene is TRBJ1-4, the V gene TRBV28; possible D gene TRBD1, 6 bases. The germline CDR1 and CDR2 sequences are MDHEN and SYDVKM. Trimming took off 3 bases at V and 5 bases at J, with 13 bases between the two ends. The CDR3 contains 15 residues. This CDR3 is CASSLVTGTNEKLFF. The DNA for the CDR3 is TGTGCCAGCAGTTTGGTTACAGGGACAAATGAAAAACTGTTTTTT.